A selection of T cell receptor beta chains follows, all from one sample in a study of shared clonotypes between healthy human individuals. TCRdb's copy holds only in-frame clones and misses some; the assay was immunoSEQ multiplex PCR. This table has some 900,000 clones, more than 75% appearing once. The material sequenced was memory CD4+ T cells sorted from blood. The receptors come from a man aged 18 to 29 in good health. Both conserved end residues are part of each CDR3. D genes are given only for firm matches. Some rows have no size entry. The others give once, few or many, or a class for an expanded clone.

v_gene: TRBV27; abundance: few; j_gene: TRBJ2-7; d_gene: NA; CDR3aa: CASSGHRGSYEQYF; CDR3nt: TGTGCCAGCAGTGGCCATAGGGGATCCTACGAGCAGTACTTC
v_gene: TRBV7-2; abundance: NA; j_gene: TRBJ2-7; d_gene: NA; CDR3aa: CASRSQGSGGYEQYF; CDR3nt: TGTGCCAGCAGGTCTCAGGGTTCAGGCGGGTACGAGCAGTACTTC
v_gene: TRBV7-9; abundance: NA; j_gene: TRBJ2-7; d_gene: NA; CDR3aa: CASSLHGSYEQYF; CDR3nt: TGTGCCAGCAGCTTACATGGTTCCTACGAGCAGTACTTC
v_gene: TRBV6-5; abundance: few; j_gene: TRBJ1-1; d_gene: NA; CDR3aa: CASIDRFGTEAFF; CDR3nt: TGTGCCAGCATCGACAGGTTTGGCACTGAAGCTTTCTTT
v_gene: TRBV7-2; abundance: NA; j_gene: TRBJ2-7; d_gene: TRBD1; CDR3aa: CASSPRQGLYEQYF; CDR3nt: TGTGCCAGCAGCCCAAGACAGGGGCTGTACGAGCAGTACTTC
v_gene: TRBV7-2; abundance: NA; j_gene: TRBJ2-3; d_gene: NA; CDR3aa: CASSLGVAVFTDTQYF; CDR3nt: TGTGCCAGCAGCTTAGGCGTCGCCGTCTTCACAGATACGCAGTATTTT
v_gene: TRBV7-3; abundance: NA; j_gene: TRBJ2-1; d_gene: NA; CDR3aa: CASAPWVGSYNEQFF; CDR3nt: TGTGCCAGCGCCCCGTGGGTGGGGTCCTACAATGAGCAGTTCTTC
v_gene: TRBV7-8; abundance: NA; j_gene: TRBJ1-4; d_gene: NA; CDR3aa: CASSSQGEKLFF; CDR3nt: TGTGCCAGCAGCTCTCAAGGGGAAAAACTGTTTTTT
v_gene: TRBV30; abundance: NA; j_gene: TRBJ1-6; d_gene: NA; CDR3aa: CAWRQGGSYNSPLHF; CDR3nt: TGTGCCTGGAGGCAGGGTGGGTCCTATAATTCACCCCTCCACTTT
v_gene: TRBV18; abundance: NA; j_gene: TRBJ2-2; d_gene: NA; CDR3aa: CASSPLRASQHPGELFF; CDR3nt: TGTGCCAGCTCACCTCTCCGGGCCTCACAGCATCCCGGGGAGCTGTTTTTT
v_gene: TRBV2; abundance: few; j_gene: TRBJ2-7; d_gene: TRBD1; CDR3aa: CASRAGTGNSYEQYF; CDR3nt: TGTGCCAGCAGAGCCGGGACAGGGAACTCCTACGAGCAGTACTTC
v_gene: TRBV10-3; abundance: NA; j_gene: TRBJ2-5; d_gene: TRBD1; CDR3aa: CAISESVDRVRETQYF; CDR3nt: TGTGCCATCAGTGAGTCGGTCGACAGGGTAAGAGAGACCCAGTACTTC
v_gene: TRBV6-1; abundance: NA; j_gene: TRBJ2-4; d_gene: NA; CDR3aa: CASSDQGTAKNIQYF; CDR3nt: TGTGCCAGCAGTGATCAGGGGACGGCCAAAAACATTCAGTACTTC
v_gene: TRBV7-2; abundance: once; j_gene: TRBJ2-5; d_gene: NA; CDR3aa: CASSLSSGGETQYF; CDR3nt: TGTGCCAGCAGCTTAAGTAGCGGTGGGGAGACCCAGTACTTC
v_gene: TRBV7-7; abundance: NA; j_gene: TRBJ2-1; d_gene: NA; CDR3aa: CASSYRASPYNEQFF; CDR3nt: TGTGCTAGCAGCTACCGGGCCAGCCCCTACAATGAGCAGTTCTTC
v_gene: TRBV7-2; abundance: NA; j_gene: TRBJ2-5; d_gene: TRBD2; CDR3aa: CASSLAQGGARETQYF; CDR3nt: TGTGCCAGCAGCTTAGCCCAGGGAGGGGCTCGGGAGACCCAGTACTTC
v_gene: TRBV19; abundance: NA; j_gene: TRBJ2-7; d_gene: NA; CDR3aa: CASGGGTAGYEQYF; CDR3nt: TGTGCCAGTGGTGGCGGGACAGCCGGCTACGAGCAGTACTTC
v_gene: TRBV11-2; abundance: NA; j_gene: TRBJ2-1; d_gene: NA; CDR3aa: CASSLDLRGEQFF; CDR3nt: TGTGCCAGCAGCTTAGACCTGAGAGGTGAGCAGTTCTTC